A single sample gave rise to the 30 T cell receptor beta chains below, sequenced in a study of blood T cell repertoires in COVID-19. This table comes from immunoSEQ multiplex PCR, and its TCRdb copy is limited to in-frame clones, with some not included. The sample shows about 410,000 clones, just under 90% of them seen only once. The sample comprised PBMCs or T cells enriched from blood (not recorded which). The receptors here all came from a woman between 25 and 40 years old who had recovered from COVID-19.

CDR3: CASSQEGQGASTNEKLFF. DNA for the CDR3: TGCGCCAGCAGCCAAGAAGGGCAGGGGGCCTCAACTAATGAAAAACTGTTTTTT. The chain employs TRBV4-1 and TRBJ1-4; 8 bases map to TRBD1. Losses at the gene ends were 0 bases for V and 0 bases for J; bases not matched to a gene: 6. The CDR3 is 18 amino acids. The germline V gene encodes CDR1 MGHRA and CDR2 YSYEKL.

This clone has just a few counts. Sequence at one end of the junction differs from germline and may be a read error. The rearrangement links TRBV6-1 to TRBJ2-7, with TRBD2 matching over 13 bases. Per the germline V gene, CDR1 is MNHNS and CDR2 is SASEGT. The CDR3 contains 14 residues. The CDR3 DNA reads TGTGCCAGCAGTGAAGCCCGGACTAGCGGGAGACACAACTTC. It specifies CASSEARTSGRHNF.

A few counts support this clone. V is TRBV9 and J is TRBJ1-1, with no clear D. Germline CDR1 SGDLS, CDR2 YYNGEE. This CDR3 is 14 amino acids long. V lost 2 bases and J lost 2, with 10 bases in between. CDR3 sequence: CASSVGWHNTEAFF. The CDR3 nucleotides read TGTGCCAGCAGCGTCGGGTGGCACAACACTGAAGCTTTCTTT.

This sequence joins TRBV18 and TRBJ2-1; D is unresolved. The ends were cut back, 4 bases at V and 5 bases at J, with 9 bases in the middle. The CDR3 loop spans 13 amino acids. CDR1 and CDR2 (germline): KGHSH, LQKENI. The CDR3 is CASSRGQNNEQFF. The CDR3 DNA reads TGTGCCAGCTCACGAGGTCAAAACAATGAGCAGTTCTTC.

This clone has just a few counts. The V and J genes are TRBV28 and TRBJ1-1; TRBD1 might be the D (5 bases). Trimming stripped 2 bases from V and 4 bases from J, with 8 bases between. CDR3 size: 13 residues. Germline lookup yields CDR1 MDHEN and CDR2 SYDVKM. CDR3 sequence: CASSLPGITEAFF. DNA of the CDR3: TGTGCCAGCAGTTTACCAGGGATCACTGAAGCTTTCTTT.

The chain combines TRBV29-1 with TRBJ1-1; TRBD1 might be the D (6 bases). The V and J ends lost 0 bases and 11 bases respectively, with 19 bases between them. The CDR3 covers 14 residues. Germline assignment: CDR1 SQVTM and CDR2 ANQGSEA. The CDR3 coding sequence is TGCAGCGTTGAAGATTGGGGGCAGGCGGAGTTGGCTTTCTTT. This translates into CSVEDWGQAELAFF.

This clone was found once. The J gene is TRBJ1-2, the V gene TRBV5-1, with 8 bases aligning to TRBD1. The CDR3 loop spans 13 amino acids. Germline CDR1 and CDR2: SGHRS and YFSETQ. V lost 4 bases, J lost 7 bases, and 6 bases stayed unmatched. The CDR3 DNA is TGCGCCAGCAGCCCAGGGGGCGTCGTTGGCTACACCTTC. It is translated as CASSPGGVVGYTF.

The rearrangement joins TRBV7-9 to TRBJ2-1, with 13 bases aligning to TRBD2. Germline lookup yields CDR1 SEHNR and CDR2 FQNEAQ (reference sequence). V dropped 5 bases and J dropped 5; count of bases not matched to a gene: 3. The CDR3 contains 15 residues. The CDR3 protein is CASSRTSGGHNEQFF. The CDR3 nucleotides read TGTGCCAGCAGCCGGACTAGCGGGGGACACAATGAGCAGTTCTTC.

The chain combines TRBV19 with TRBJ1-1; D gene unclear. V was cut by 5 bases and J by 10 bases, with 17 bases left in between. This CDR3 is built from 13 residues. Germline-derived CDR1 and CDR2 are LNHDA and SQIVND (reference sequence). CDR3 protein: CASSYGPSRVAFF. The CDR3 DNA sequence: TGTGCCAGTAGTTATGGGCCGTCCCGAGTAGCTTTCTTT.

The genes are TRBV7-9 and TRBJ1-1, with 7 nucleotides matching TRBD1. Germline V gene sequence: CDR1 SEHNR, CDR2 FQNEAQ (reference sequence). The CDR3 runs 14 residues. Trimming cost V 4 bases and J 1 base; bases outside gene matches: 3. CDR3 sequence (DNA): TGTGCCAGCAGCTCAGGGACAGCGAACACTGAAGCTTTCTTT. Translation gives CASSSGTANTEAFF.

The V gene is TRBV5-1, the J gene TRBJ1-1; 7 bases line up with TRBD1. The junction had 4 bases not matched to a gene; V was cut back by 2 bases and J by 6 bases. The CDR3 contains 13 residues. Per the germline V gene, CDR1 is SGHRS and CDR2 is YFSETQ. For the CDR3, the DNA is TGCGCCAGCAGCTTAAACAGGGGTGCTGAAGCTTTCTTT. As protein: CASSLNRGAEAFF.

This chain joins TRBV9 and TRBJ1-1; D is undetermined. CDR1 SGDLS and CDR2 YYNGEE come from the germline V gene. Trimming took 0 bases from V and 5 from J, leaving 14 bases between them. The CDR3 is made up of 15 amino acids. CDR3 DNA: TGTGCCAGCAGCGTAGTGGGAGCCCTAGGGACTGAAGCTTTCTTT. Amino acid sequence: CASSVVGALGTEAFF.

The J gene is TRBJ1-2, the V gene TRBV15; D possibly corresponds to TRBD1 (5 bases). The CDR3 spans 15 residues. Germline V CDR1 and CDR2: LNHNV, YYDKDF (reference sequence). V was trimmed by 5 bases and J by 6 bases, leaving 19 bases between them. The CDR3: CATSRAGSGWDGYTF. The CDR3 DNA follows: TGTGCCACCAGCCGAGCGGGTTCAGGGTGGGATGGCTACACCTTC. The full variable domain, rest sourced from reference TRBV15 and TRBJ1-2, is DAMVIQNPRYQVTQFGKPVTLSCSQTLNHNVMYWYQQKSSQAPKLLFHYYDKDFNNEADTPDNFQSRRPNTSFCFLDIRSPGLGDTAMYLCATSRAGSGWDGYTFGSGTRLTVV.

The CDR3 DNA sequence: TGTGCCAGCACGAACAGGGTTTATGGCTACACCTTC. Translating gives CASTNRVYGYTF. This rearrangement joins TRBV28 to TRBJ1-2; maybe TRBD1 (6 bases). The CDR3 is made up of 12 amino acids. V was pared by 7 bases and J by 5 bases, with 11 bases between. Germline lookup yields CDR1 MDHEN and CDR2 SYDVKM.

CDR3 region: CASSPPLGQEAFF. The CDR3, as DNA: TGTGCCAGCAGTCCTCCTTTGGGACAGGAGGCTTTCTTT. The rearrangement uses TRBV12-3 or TRBV12-4 and TRBJ1-1; TRBD1 agrees at 8 bases. Trimming cost V 5 bases and J 11 bases; bases outside gene matches: 10. The CDR3 is 13 amino acids.

The gene calls are TRBV19 and TRBJ2-5; 9 nucleotides line up with TRBD1. The CDR3 is 17 residues long. J was trimmed by 4 bases and V by 3 bases; bases with no gene match: 12. Germline V gene data show CDR1 as LNHDA and CDR2 as SQIVND (reference sequence). DNA of the CDR3: TGTGCCAGTAGTATTCCTAACCCCGACAGGGGGACAGAGACCCAGTACTTC. It is translated as CASSIPNPDRGTETQYF.

This clone was picked up a small number of times. This chain connects TRBV7-8 to TRBJ1-2; no firm D call. This CDR3 region has 16 residues. Trimming took off 1 base at V and 0 bases at J, with 12 bases between the two ends. Germline V CDR1 and CDR2: SGHVS, FQNEAQ. CDR3 sequence: CASSLVERSANYGYTF. The CDR3 DNA reads TGTGCCAGCAGCTTAGTTGAGAGGTCAGCTAACTATGGCTACACCTTC.

The V and J genes are TRBV11-2 and TRBJ2-1, with 7 bases aligning to TRBD2. In germline, CDR1 is SGHAT, CDR2 FQNNGV. This CDR3 has 16 residues. The V gene end was trimmed by 5 bases and the J gene end by 0 bases; junction bases not matched to a gene: 7. The CDR3 region has the DNA TGTGCCAGCAGCCCCGGGGGGTTCAGCTCCTACAATGAGCAGTTCTTC. Translating gives CASSPGGFSSYNEQFF.

The gene calls are TRBV5-1 and TRBJ2-7; maybe TRBD2 (5 bases). Germline V gives CDR1 SGHRS, CDR2 YFSETQ. Between the trimmed V and J ends, which lost 0 bases and 5 bases, there was a span of 12 bases. The CDR3 loop spans 14 amino acids. Here the CDR3 reads CASSLELPRDEQYF. The CDR3 coding sequence is TGCGCCAGCAGCTTGGAACTCCCGAGGGACGAGCAGTACTTC.

This chain links TRBV7-5 with TRBJ1-4. TRBV7-5 has pseudogene status. The CDR3 extends over 11 amino acids. CDR3 sequence reads: CARSLSEKLFF. CDR3 coding DNA: TGTGCCAGAAGCTTAAGCGAAAAACTGTTTTTT.

This chain uses TRBV4-3 with TRBJ2-1; tentatively, D is TRBD2 (6 bases). Germline CDR1 LGHNA, CDR2 YSLEER. CDR3 size: 18 residues. Between the trimmed V and J ends, which lost 5 bases and 5 bases, there was a span of 25 bases. CDR3 DNA sequence: TGCGCCAGCAGCTTAGGGACTCCCGTTGGGACTTTCGACAATGAGCAGTTCTTC. This codes for CASSLGTPVGTFDNEQFF.

V usage is TRBV19 and J usage is TRBJ1-6; 8 bases are a match to TRBD1. The CDR3 has 13 residues. The germline CDR1 and CDR2 sequences are LNHDA and SQIVND (reference sequence). V gave up 5 bases and J gave up 7 bases; unmatched junction bases: 1. CDR3 in amino acids: CASSYRGNSPLHF. As DNA, the CDR3 is TGTGCCAGTAGTTACAGGGGGAATTCACCCCTCCACTTT.

This CDR3 is CASSQSTGGSGNTIYF. The CDR3 nucleotides are TGCGCCAGCAGCCAGTCGACAGGGGGTTCTGGAAACACCATATATTTT. The chain recombines TRBV4-3 with TRBJ1-3; 9 bases fit TRBD1. CDR1 LGHNA and CDR2 YSLEER come from the germline V gene. After removal of 3 bases from V and 1 base from J, the junction contained 4 bases not matched to a gene. This CDR3 comprises 16 residues.

The chain combines TRBV19 with TRBJ1-2; 9 nucleotides line up with TRBD1. Trimming took 5 bases from V and 1 from J; bases not matched to a gene: 5. The germline V gene has CDR1 LNHDA and CDR2 SQIVND (reference sequence). CDR3 size: 15 residues. The CDR3 is CASSADRGNNYGYTF. The CDR3 DNA reads as TGTGCCAGTAGTGCGGACAGGGGAAATAACTATGGCTACACCTTC.

The gene calls are TRBV4-3 and TRBJ1-5, with 7 bases identical to TRBD1. CDR3 size: 16 residues. V shed 0 bases, J shed 3 bases, and the junction held 5 bases outside the gene matches. Germline V gene sequence: CDR1 LGHNA, CDR2 YSLEER. The CDR3 nucleotides read TGCGCCAGCAGCCAAGATTGGACAGGCTACAATCAGCCCCAGCATTTT. Encoded protein: CASSQDWTGYNQPQHF.

V and J are TRBV9 and TRBJ2-7; TRBD2 matches 9 bases. CDR1 is SGDLS and CDR2 is YYNGEE in the germline V gene. V trimming: 3 bases; J trimming: 4 bases; junction bases outside the gene matches: 8. The CDR3 spans 15 residues. The CDR3 coding sequence is TGTGCCAGCAGCGCCGATAGCGGGAGAAAATACGAGCAGTACTTC. This sequence encodes CASSADSGRKYEQYF.

The rearrangement links TRBV2 to TRBJ1-5, with D uncertain. The germline CDR1 and CDR2 sequences are SNHLY and FYNNEI. V lost 3 bases, J lost 1 base, and 7 bases lay in between. The CDR3 is made up of 14 amino acids. This chain's CDR3 is CASSDYGSNQPQHF. The DNA of the CDR3 is TGTGCCAGCAGTGATTACGGGAGCAATCAGCCCCAGCATTTT.

This chain uses TRBV28 with TRBJ2-2, with 8 bases fitting TRBD1. The length of the CDR3 is 15 residues. V lost 2 bases, J lost 6 bases, and 5 bases stayed unmatched. The germline CDR1 and CDR2 sequences are MDHEN and SYDVKM. CDR3 residues: CASSLTGGRAGELFF. The CDR3 DNA follows: TGTGCCAGCAGTTTAACAGGGGGGCGGGCCGGGGAGCTGTTTTTT.

On this clone: Relative to the germline gene, one junction end is altered; a read error may explain this. This chain joins TRBV6-5 and TRBJ2-3; TRBD2 matches 8 bases. The germline gives CDR1 MNHEY, CDR2 SVGAGI. CDR3 length: 12 residues. The CDR3 is CASNYGGGTQYF. Here the CDR3 DNA reads TGTGCCAGCAATTACGGGGGGGGTACGCAGTATTTT.

The V call is TRBV25-1, the J call TRBJ2-2; 9 bases are shared with TRBD1. Germline values: CDR1 MGHDK, CDR2 SYGVNS. Losses at the gene ends were 5 bases for V and 7 bases for J; bases not matched to a gene: 11. This CDR3 region has 16 residues. CDR3 sequence reads: CASSPRDRESNGELFF. CDR3 nucleotides: TGTGCCAGCAGTCCCCGGGACAGGGAGAGTAACGGGGAGCTGTTTTTT.